Only one count was recorded for the clone carrying this TCR beta chain. Its antigen remains unidentified. The source of the sample is a study of T cell responses to AZD1222 COVID-19 vaccine. Study-wide findings and caveats: Spike-wide vaccine-associated CD4 TCRs dominated at 160-218 and 743-854. Spike-specific TCR breadth rose after two AZD1222 doses, and depth rose as well. Only after the peak T cell response were repertoires sampled. White British ancestry dominated among donors, who included more females, and clonal diversity was possibly underestimated.

Sequencing was performed with immunoSEQ multiplex PCR; in TCRdb, only in-frame clones are kept and a portion is missing. This table holds more than 95,000 clones, over 80% found once. The sequence came from an adult in good health. The sample in question was peripheral blood, obtained on day 0 of AZD1222 vaccination.

The CDR3 here is CASSSGLLSGANVLTF. CDR3 nucleotide sequence: TGTGCCAGCAGCTCGGGACTCCTGTCTGGGGCCAACGTCCTGACTTTC. The genes are TRBV11-3 and TRBJ2-6; D possibly corresponds to TRBD2 (6 bases). The length of the CDR3 is 16 residues. The germline V and J ends were trimmed by 4 bases and 1 base, with 11 bases remaining between them. The germline CDR1 and CDR2 sequences are SGHNT and YENEEA.